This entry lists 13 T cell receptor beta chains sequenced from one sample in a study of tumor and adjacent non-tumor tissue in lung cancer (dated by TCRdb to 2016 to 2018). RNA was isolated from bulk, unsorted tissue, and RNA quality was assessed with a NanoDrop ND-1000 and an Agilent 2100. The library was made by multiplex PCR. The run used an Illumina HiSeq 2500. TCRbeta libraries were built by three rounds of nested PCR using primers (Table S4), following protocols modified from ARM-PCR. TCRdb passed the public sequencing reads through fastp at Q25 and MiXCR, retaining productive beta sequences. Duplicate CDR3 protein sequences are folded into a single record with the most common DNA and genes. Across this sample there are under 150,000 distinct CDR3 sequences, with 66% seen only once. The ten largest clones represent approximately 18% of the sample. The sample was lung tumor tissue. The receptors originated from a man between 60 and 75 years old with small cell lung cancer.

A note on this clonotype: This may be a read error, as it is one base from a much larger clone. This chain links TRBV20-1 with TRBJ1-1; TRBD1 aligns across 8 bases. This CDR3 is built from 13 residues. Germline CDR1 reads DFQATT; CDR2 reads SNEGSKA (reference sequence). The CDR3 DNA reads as TGCAGTGCTAGAGAGGACAGGGAGACTGAAACTTTCTTT. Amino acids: CSAREDRETETFF.

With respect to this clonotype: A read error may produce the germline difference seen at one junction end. CDR3 sequence reads: CTSSELQGDTTGELFF. The CDR3 nucleotides read TGTACCAGCAGTGAATTACAGGGGGACACTACCGGGGAGCTGTTTTTT. This chain joins TRBV6-1 and TRBJ2-2; 8 bases map to TRBD1. The CDR3 sequence is 16 residues long. Germline V gives CDR1 MNHNS, CDR2 SASEGT.

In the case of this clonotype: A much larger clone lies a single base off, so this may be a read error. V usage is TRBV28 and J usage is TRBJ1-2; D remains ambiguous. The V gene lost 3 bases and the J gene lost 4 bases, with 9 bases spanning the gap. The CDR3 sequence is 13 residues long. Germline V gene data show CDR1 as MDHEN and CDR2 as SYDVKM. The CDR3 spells CASSLGSIYGYTF. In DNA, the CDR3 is TGTGCCAGCAGTTTGGGCTCAATCTATGGCTACACCTTC.

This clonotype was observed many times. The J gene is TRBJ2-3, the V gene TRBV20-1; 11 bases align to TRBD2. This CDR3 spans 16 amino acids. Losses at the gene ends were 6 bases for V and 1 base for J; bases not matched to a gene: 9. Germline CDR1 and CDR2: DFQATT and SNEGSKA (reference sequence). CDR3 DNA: TGCAGTGCAAATTCCGGGACTAGCGGACGCACAGATACGCAGTATTTT. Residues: CSANSGTSGRTDTQYF.

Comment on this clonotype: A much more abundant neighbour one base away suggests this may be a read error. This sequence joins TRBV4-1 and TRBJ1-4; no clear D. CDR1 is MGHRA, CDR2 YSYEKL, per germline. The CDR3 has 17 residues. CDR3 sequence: CTSSPYGFVLEDEKLFF. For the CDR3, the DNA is TGCACCAGCAGCCCTTACGGATTTGTTTTGGAAGATGAAAAACTGTTTTTT.

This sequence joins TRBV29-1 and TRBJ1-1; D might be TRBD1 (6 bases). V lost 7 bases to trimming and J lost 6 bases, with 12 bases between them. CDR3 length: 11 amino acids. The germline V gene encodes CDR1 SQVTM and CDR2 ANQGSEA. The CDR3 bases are TGCAGCGCCAAGGACAGCGCTGAAGCTTTCTTT. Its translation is CSAKDSAEAFF.

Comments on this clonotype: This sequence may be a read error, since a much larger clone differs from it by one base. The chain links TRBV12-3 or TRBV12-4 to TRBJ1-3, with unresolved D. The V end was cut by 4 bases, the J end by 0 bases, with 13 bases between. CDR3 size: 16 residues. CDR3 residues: CASSSRRAGSGNTIYF. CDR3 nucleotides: TGTGCCAGCAGTTCACGCCGCGCGGGCTCTGGAAACACCATATATTTT.

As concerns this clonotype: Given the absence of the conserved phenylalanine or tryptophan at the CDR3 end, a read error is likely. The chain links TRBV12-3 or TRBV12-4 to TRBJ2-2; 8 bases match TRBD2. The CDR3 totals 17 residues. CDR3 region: CASTRFRGAGVAGELFY. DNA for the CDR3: TGTGCCAGCACCCGCTTTAGAGGAGCGGGGGTCGCCGGGGAACTGTTTTAT.

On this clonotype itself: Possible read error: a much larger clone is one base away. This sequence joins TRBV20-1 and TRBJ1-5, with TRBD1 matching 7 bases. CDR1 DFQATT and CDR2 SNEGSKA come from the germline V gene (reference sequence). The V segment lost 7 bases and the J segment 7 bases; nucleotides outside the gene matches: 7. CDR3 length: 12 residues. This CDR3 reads CSGETGQQPQHF. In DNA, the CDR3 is TGCAGTGGCGAGACAGGGCAACAGCCCCAGCATTTT.

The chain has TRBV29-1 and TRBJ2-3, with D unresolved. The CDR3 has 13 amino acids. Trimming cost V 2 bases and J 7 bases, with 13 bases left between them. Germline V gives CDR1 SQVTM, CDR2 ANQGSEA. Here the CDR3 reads CSVENAGTYTQYF. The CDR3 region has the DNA TGCAGCGTTGAAAATGCAGGAACATATACGCAGTATTTT.

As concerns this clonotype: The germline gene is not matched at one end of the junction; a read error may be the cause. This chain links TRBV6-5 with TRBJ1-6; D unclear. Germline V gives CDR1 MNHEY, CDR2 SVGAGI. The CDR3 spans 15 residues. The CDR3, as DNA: TGTGCCAGCAGTTCGCTCCTGGGTGGGGATTCACCCATCTACTTT. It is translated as CASSSLLGGDSPIYF.

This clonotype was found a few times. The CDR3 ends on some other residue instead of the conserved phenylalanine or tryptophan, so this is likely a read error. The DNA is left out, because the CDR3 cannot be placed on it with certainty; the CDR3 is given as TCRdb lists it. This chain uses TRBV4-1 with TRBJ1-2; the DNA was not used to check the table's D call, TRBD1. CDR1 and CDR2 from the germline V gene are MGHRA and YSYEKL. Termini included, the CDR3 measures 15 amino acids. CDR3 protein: CASRPGGQGAGGYIL.

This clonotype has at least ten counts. The CDR3 sequence: CASRLQGGLDYGYTF. The CDR3 DNA reads as TGTGCCAGTCGCCTACAGGGCGGATTAGATTATGGCTACACCTTC. V is TRBV6-6 and J is TRBJ1-2; tentative D call: TRBD1 (6 bases). The germline V and J ends were trimmed by 9 bases and 5 bases, with 22 bases remaining between them. In germline, CDR1 is MNHNY, CDR2 SVGAGI (reference sequence). This CDR3 contains 15 residues.